Described below is a single T cell receptor (beta chain) sequence and its context. Its antigen remains unidentified. This entry belongs to a study of blood T cells in healthy people across ages. Overall study results and limits: Age brought a roughly linear fall in TCR beta diversity measured per million T cells.

Drawing of peripheral blood yielded 8.5 to 10 milliliters from each donor. CDR3 length: 14 residues. Trimming cost V 6 bases and J 5 bases; bases outside gene matches: 5. Germline lookup yields CDR1 LGHNA and CDR2 YNFKEQ. A second PCR, run for about 6 to 12 cycles, used a sample-barcoded 5' primer plus a J-beta primer mix. TCRdb reanalysed the 5' RACE reads using MiXCR and keeps one entry per CDR3 protein. The profile shows hundreds of thousands of distinct CDR3 sequences, under 70% of them singletons. The receptor comes from a man in his sixties in good health. V and J are TRBV4-2 and TRBJ2-3, with 10 bases matching TRBD1. The sequenced sample was blood. The CDR3 protein is CASSRTGGVDTQYF. CDR3 in DNA: TGTGCCAGCAGTCGGACAGGGGGAGTAGATACGCAGTATTTT.